Below, one TCR beta chain is given with its context. The time point here: blood from clinic visit 5 months post-surgery; TSC patient then seizure free. Profiling relied on immunoSEQ multiplex PCR, and the TCRdb table lists in-frame clones only, not all of them. The sample includes hundreds of thousands of clones, over 90% of them seen just once. In germline, CDR1 is SGHRS, CDR2 YFSETQ. This CDR3 has 12 amino acids. Deletions cut 0 bases from V and 8 bases from J, with 8 bases between. The sample is drawn from a study of brain T cells in children with intractable seizures. The V call is TRBV5-1, the J call TRBJ1-1, with no clear D. The starting material was peripheral blood, obtained more than 4 months after surgery. The sequence was obtained from a boy under two years old with tuberous sclerosis and intractable seizures. CDR3 protein: CASSLEGLEAFF. The CDR3, as DNA: TGCGCCAGCAGCTTGGAGGGTTTGGAAGCTTTCTTT.